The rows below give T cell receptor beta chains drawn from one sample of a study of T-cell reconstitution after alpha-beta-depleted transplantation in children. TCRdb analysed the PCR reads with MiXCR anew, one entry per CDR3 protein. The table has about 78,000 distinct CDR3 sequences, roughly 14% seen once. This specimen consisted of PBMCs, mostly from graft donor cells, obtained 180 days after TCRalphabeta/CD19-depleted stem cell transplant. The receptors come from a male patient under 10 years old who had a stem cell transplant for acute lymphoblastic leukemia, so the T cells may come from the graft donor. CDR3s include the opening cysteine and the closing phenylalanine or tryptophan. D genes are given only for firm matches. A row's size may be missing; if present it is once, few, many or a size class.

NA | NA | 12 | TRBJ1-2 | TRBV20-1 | TGCAGTGCTAGCCCGGACAACTATGGCTACACCTTC | CSASPDNYGYTF
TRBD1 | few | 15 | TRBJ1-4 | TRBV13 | TGTGCCAGCAGCTCCGGACAGGCCTCTAATGAAAAACTGTTTTTT | CASSSGQASNEKLFF
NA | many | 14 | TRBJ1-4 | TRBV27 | TGTGCCAGCAGCCTACAGGGTTTTGGTGAAAAACTGTTTTTT | CASSLQGFGEKLFF
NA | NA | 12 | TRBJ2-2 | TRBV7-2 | TGTGCCAGCAGCTTATCCAGAGGGGAGCTGTTTTTT | CASSLSRGELFF
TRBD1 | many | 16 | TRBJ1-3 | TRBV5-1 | TGCGCCAGCAGCTGGACCGGGACAGGGGTTGGAAACACCATATATTTT | CASSWTGTGVGNTIYF
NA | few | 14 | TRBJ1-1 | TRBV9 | TGTGCCAGCAGCGGCGGGGGACGCTCGACTGAAGCTTTCTTT | CASSGGGRSTEAFF
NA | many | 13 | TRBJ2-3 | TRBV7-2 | TGTGCCAGCAGCTTAGACCTCACAGATACGCAGTATTTT | CASSLDLTDTQYF
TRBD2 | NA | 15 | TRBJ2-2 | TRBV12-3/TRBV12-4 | TGTGCCAGCAGTTTGGTTAGCGGGAGGCCCGGGGAGCTGTTTTTT | CASSLVSGRPGELFF
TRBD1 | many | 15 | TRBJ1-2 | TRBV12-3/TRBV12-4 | TGTGCCAGCAGTTTGTTGGGGGGGACAGGGGTCGGCTACACCTTC | CASSLLGGTGVGYTF
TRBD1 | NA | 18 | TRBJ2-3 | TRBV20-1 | TGCAGTGCTAGTAGGGGACAGGGCGACCTTCTCGACACAGATACGCAGTATTTT | CSASRGQGDLLDTDTQYF
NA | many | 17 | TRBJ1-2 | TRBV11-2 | TGTGCCAGCAGCTTAGGGGTTGGAACAGGACGATTCTATGGCTACACCTTC | CASSLGVGTGRFYGYTF
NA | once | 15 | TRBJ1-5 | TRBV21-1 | TGTGCCAGCAGCAAACCGGGGAGGCTGGATCAGCCCCAGCATTTT | CASSKPGRLDQPQHF
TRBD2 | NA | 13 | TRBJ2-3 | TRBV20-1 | TGCAGTGCTATTGATAGCGGGGCAGATACGCAGTATTTT | CSAIDSGADTQYF
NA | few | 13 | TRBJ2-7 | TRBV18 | TGTGCCAGCTCACCGGAGGGTTACTACGAGCAGTACTTC | CASSPEGYYEQYF
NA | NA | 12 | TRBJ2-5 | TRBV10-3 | TGTGCCATCAGGGGGGACGGAGAGACCCAGTACTTC | CAIRGDGETQYF
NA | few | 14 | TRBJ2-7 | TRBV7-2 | TGTGCCAGCAGCCCCAAAGGCCAGTTCTACGAGCAGTACTTC | CASSPKGQFYEQYF
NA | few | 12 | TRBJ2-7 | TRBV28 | TGTGCCAGCAGGGTCGGCTCCTACGAGCAGTACTTC | CASRVGSYEQYF
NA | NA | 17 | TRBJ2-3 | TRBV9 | TGTGCCAGCAGCGTAGCTGGTCCAGGGTATGGCACAGATACGCAGTATTTT | CASSVAGPGYGTDTQYF
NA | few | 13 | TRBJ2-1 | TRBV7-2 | TGTGCCAGCAGCTTAGGAGGGGGGGATGAGCAGTTCTTC | CASSLGGGDEQFF
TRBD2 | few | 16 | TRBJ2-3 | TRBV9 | TGTGCCAGCAGCCTCCTAGCGGGGATCCACACAGATACGCAGTATTTT | CASSLLAGIHTDTQYF
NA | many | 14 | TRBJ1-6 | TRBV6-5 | TGTGCCAGCAGTTACGGGAGATATAATTCACCCCTCCACTTT | CASSYGRYNSPLHF
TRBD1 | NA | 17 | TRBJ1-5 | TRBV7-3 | TGTGCCAGCAGCCTGGGACAGGGGATTTATAGCAATCAGCCCCAGCATTTT | CASSLGQGIYSNQPQHF
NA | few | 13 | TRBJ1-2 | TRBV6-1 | TGTGCCAGCAGTCGAGGGGACTCCTATGGCTACACCTTC | CASSRGDSYGYTF
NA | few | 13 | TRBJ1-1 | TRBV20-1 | TGCAGTGCCCTTCAAGGGTTAGGTACTGAAGCTTTCTTT | CSALQGLGTEAFF
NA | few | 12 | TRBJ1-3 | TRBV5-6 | TGTGCCAGCAGACCCTCTGGAAACACCATATATTTT | CASRPSGNTIYF
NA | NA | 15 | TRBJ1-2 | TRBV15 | TGTGCCACCAGCAGAGATCTGACAGGCTGCTATGGCTACACCTTC | CATSRDLTGCYGYTF
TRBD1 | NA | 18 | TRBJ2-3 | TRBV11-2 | TGTGCCAGCAGCCCCCGGAGAACAGGGGGCTTGAGTGCAGATACGCAGTATTTT | CASSPRRTGGLSADTQYF
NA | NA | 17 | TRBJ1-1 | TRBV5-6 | TGTGCCAGCAGTTTGACACGGACCTACCCGCAAAACACTGAAGCTTTCTTT | CASSLTRTYPQNTEAFF
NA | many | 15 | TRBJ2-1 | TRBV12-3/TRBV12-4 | TGTGCCAGCAGCCCGACCAAAGCTCTCTACAATGAGCAGTTCTTC | CASSPTKALYNEQFF
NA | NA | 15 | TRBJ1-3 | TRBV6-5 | TGTGCCAGCAGTTACTCGGGAGTTGGAGGAAACACCATATATTTT | CASSYSGVGGNTIYF
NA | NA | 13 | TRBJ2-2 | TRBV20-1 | TGCAGTGCTACCCGGAGGAGGGCGGGGGAGCTGTTTTTT | CSATRRRAGELFF
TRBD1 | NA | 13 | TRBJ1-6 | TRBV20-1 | TGCAGTGCTAGGGACAGGGTATACTCACCCCTCCACTTT | CSARDRVYSPLHF
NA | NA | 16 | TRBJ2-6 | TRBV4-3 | TGCGCCAGCAGCCAAGATCCAGGGGCCGGGGCCAACGTCCTGACTTTC | CASSQDPGAGANVLTF
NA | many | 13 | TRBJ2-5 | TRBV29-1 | TGCAGCGTTGAAGAGCGGGGCCAAGAGACCCAGTACTTC | CSVEERGQETQYF
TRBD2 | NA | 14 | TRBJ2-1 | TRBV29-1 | TGCAGCGTTGGAGGACTAGCGCGGAACAATGAGCAGTTCTTC | CSVGGLARNNEQFF
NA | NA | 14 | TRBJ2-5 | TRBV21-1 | TGTGCCAGCAGCAAGAACCCGGAACAAGAGACCCAGTACTTC | CASSKNPEQETQYF
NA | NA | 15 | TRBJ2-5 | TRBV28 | TGTGCCAGCAGTCAATCTAGCGGAGGGGGTGAGACCCAGTACTTC | CASSQSSGGGETQYF
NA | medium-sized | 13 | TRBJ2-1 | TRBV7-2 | TGTGCCAGCAGCTTAGGCCCCCACGGTGAGCAGTTCTTC | CASSLGPHGEQFF
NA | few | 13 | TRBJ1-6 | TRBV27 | TGTGCCAGCAGTCCGTACTCGGACCGGCCCCTCCACTTT | CASSPYSDRPLHF
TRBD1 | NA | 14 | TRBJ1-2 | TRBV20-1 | TGCAGTGCTAGCCGGGGGGACAGGGGACATGGCTACACCTTC | CSASRGDRGHGYTF
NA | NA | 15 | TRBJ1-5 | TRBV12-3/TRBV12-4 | TGTGCCAGCAGCCCCGGGGCTTTGGGCAATCAGCCCCAGCATTTT | CASSPGALGNQPQHF
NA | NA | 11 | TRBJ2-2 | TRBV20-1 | TGCAGTGCTAGAGGGGTAGGGGAGCTGTTTTTT | CSARGVGELFF
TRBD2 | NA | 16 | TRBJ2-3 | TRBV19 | TGTGCCAGTAGTTTTACTAGCGGAGGGAGCACAGATACGCAGTATTTT | CASSFTSGGSTDTQYF
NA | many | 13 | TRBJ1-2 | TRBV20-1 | TGCAGTGCTAGAGATAAAGTGGTCGCTGGCTACACCTTC | CSARDKVVAGYTF
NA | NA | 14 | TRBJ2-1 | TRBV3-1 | TGTGCCAGCAGCCCCCGAGGTCGTTACAATGAGCAGTTCTTC | CASSPRGRYNEQFF